The source of this T cell receptor (beta chain) is a study of regulatory T cells in long-lasting Graves disease. Study details: With positive TSH receptor antibodies and over 5 years of antithyroid drugs, Graves' disease was considered persistent. Findings and limits, study-wide: Persistent disease preferred TRBV28, TRBJ1-2 and TRBJ2-5.

There are many counts of this clonotype. Its specificity is not known. The V gene lost 4 bases and the J gene lost 4 bases, with 10 bases spanning the gap. The CDR3 is 13 amino acids. Germline CDR1 and CDR2: SGHVS and FQNEAQ. The authors built TCR beta libraries using iRepertoire HTBI primers and Arm-PCR of CDR3 regions. TCRdb independently ran MiXCR on the multiplex PCR reads; one entry per CDR3 protein. In the table there are fewer than 450,000 distinct CDR3 sequences, around 20% of which are singletons. This sample's time point: persistent/refractory GD, antithyroid drugs over 5 years with positive TRAb. The TCR library was made from RNA extracted from PBMCs. Graves' disease diagnosis relied on American Thyroid Association guidelines.

This clonotype was sampled from a female donor with Graves disease. Sequencing was performed on peripheral blood mononuclear cells (PBMCs), taken when the disease was refractory, from a patient treated with antithyroid drugs. The chain is built from TRBV7-8 and TRBJ1-2, with D perhaps matching TRBD1 (6 bases). The CDR3: CASSSPTGYGYTF. The CDR3 nucleotides read TGTGCCAGCAGCTCTCCGACAGGCTATGGCTACACCTTC.